This T cell receptor beta chain is from a study of T cells in Graves' hyperthyroidism and ophthalmopathy. Study as a whole: Blood was drawn when the patient was first diagnosed and still untreated.

Diagnostic assessment was based on clinical symptoms, serum thyroxine and TRAb, thyroid ultrasound and orbital computed tomography. Germline CDR1 reads SEHNR; CDR2 reads FQNEAQ (reference sequence). Between the trimmed V and J ends, which lost 3 bases and 2 bases, there was a span of 9 bases. This CDR3 contains 14 residues. RNA transcripts served as the template for amplifying TCR beta CDR3 regions. Initially, a first-round RT-PCR of the TCR CDR3 employed the HTBI primer set. Each CDR3 protein is one row after TCRdb ran MiXCR on the multiplex PCR reads. The sample lists 600,000 or so distinct CDR3 sequences; more than 14% were seen once. This clonotype was counted ten times or more.

V gene TRBV7-9 combines with J gene TRBJ2-3; D is unresolved. This TCR derives from a woman in her 50s with Graves' ophthalmopathy. Sequenced material: blood. The CDR3, as DNA: TGTGCCAGCAGCTTCTGGCGGAACACAGATACGCAGTATTTT. Protein product: CASSFWRNTDTQYF.